The clone carrying this T cell receptor beta chain was counted once. Its antigen is undetermined. This record comes from a study of siplizumab effects on memory and regulatory T cells. Study observations and caveats: Siplizumab caused a significant drop in alloreactive sequences traceable to unstimulated CD4+ memory cells. Confirmation was lacking for the suppressive function of proliferating Tregs derived from siplizumab cultures. The majority of clones, roughly 75-97% of proliferating CD4+ or CD8+ clones, lacked an assignable naive or memory phenotype. A minor share of alloreactive clones matched unstimulated subsets.

Profiling relied on immunoSEQ multiplex PCR, and the TCRdb table lists in-frame clones only, not all of them. The data show tens of thousands of clones, 87% seen once. Trimming stripped 1 base from V and 13 bases from J, with 17 bases between. In germline, CDR1 is SGHTS, CDR2 YDEGEE. The CDR3 length is 13 residues. The chain uses TRBV5-8 and TRBJ2-5; the D gene is possibly TRBD2 (5 bases). The sequenced sample was naive CD8+ T cells sorted from blood. The receptor was isolated from a human donor in good health. For the CDR3, the DNA is TGTGCCAGCAGCTTGATCGAGCCAATGGGGAGGTACTTC. Translating it yields CASSLIEPMGRYF.